The clone carrying this T cell receptor beta chain showed up just once. What it binds is unknown. There are 12 residues in the CDR3. Germline values: CDR1 MNHEY, CDR2 SVGEGT. V shed 8 bases and J shed 2 bases, with 10 bases lying between them. These data come from a study of blood T cells in healthy people across ages. Study results and limitations: Among T cells, TCR beta diversity per million cells dropped roughly linearly as age rose.

The second PCR ran about 6 to 11 cycles with a sample-barcoded 5' primer and J-beta primers. With 12 random nucleotides, a template-switch adaptor tagged each individual cDNA molecule. Each CDR3 protein is one row after TCRdb ran MiXCR on the 5' RACE reads. The sample holds 650,000 to 700,000 distinct CDR3 sequences, over 40% seen once. Total RNA amounts of at least 5 micrograms were extracted per sample. The sequencing sample was made of blood. V usage is TRBV6-2 or TRBV6-3 and J usage is TRBJ2-7; tentatively, D is TRBD1 or TRBD2 (5 bases each). The TCR comes from a woman of 80 years or more in good health. CDR3 residues: CASRDLTYEQYF. The DNA of the CDR3 is TGTGCCAGCCGGGACCTTACCTACGAGCAGTACTTC.